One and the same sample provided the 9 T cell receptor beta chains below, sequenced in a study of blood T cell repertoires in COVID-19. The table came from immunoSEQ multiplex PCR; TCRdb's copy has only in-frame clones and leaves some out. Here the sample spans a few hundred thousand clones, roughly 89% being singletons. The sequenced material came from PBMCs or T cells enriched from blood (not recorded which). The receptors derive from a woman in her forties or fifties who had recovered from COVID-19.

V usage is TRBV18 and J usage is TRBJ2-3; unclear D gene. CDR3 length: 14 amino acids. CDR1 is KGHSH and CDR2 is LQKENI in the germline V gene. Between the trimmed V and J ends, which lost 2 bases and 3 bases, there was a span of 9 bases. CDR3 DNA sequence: TGTGCCAGCTCACCATCCAAAGCGACAGATACGCAGTATTTT. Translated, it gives CASSPSKATDTQYF. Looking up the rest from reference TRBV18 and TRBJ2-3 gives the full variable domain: NAGVMQNPRHLVRRRGQEARLRCSPMKGHSHVYWYRQLPEEGLKFMVYLQKENIIDESGMPKERFSAEFPKEGPSILRIQQVVRGDSAAYFCASSPSKATDTQYFGPGTRLTVL.

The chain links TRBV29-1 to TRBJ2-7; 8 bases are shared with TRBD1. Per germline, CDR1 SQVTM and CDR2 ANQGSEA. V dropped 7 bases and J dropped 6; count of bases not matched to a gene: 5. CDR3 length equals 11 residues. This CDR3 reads CSGWTGSEQYF. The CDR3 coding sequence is TGCAGCGGATGGACAGGGTCCGAGCAGTACTTC.

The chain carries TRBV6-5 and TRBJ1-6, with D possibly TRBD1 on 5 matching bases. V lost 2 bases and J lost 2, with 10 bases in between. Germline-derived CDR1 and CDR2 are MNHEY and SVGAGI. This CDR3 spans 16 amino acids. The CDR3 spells CASSYGDRAYNSPLHF. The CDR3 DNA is TGTGCCAGCAGTTACGGTGACAGAGCCTATAATTCACCCCTCCACTTT.

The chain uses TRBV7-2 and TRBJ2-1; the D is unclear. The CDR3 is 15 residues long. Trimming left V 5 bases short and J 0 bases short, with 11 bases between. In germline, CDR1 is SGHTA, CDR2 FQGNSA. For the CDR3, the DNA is TGTGCCAGCAGCGTACAACCTAGCTCCTACAATGAGCAGTTCTTC. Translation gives CASSVQPSSYNEQFF.

CDR3 in amino acids: CASLHNPVPEAFF. In DNA form, the CDR3 reads TGTGCCAGCCTTCATAACCCGGTCCCTGAAGCTTTCTTT. The V call is TRBV7-2, the J call TRBJ1-1; D is unclear. The germline gives CDR1 SGHTA, CDR2 FQGNSA. Trimming stripped 8 bases from V and 6 bases from J, with 16 bases between. The CDR3 covers 13 residues.

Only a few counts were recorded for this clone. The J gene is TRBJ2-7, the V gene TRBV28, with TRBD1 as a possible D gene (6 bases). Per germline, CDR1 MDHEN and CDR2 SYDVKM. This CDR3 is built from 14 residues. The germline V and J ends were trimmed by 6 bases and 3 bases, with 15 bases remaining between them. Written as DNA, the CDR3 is TGTGCCAGCAGCCACAGGGAGTTATTCTACGAGCAGTACTTC. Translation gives CASSHRELFYEQYF.

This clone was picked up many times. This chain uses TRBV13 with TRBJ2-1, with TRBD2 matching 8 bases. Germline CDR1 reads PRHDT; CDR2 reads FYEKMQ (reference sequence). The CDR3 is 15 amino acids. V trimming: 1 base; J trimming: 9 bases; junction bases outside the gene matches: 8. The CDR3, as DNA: TGTGCCAGCAGCTTAGTAAGTAGCGGGGTCGGTGAGCAGTTCTTC. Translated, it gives CASSLVSSGVGEQFF.

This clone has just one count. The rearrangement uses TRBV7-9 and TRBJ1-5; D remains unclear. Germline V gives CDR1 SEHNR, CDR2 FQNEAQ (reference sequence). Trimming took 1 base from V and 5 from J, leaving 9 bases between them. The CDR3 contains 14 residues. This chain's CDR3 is CASSLDSNHQPQHF. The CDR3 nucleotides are TGTGCCAGCAGCTTAGACAGTAACCATCAGCCCCAGCATTTT.

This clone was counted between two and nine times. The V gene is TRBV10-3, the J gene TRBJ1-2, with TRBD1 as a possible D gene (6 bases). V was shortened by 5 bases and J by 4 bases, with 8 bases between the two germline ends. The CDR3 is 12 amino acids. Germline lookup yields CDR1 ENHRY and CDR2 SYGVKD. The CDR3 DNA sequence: TGTGCCATCAGTTCGACAGGCTATGGCTACACCTTC. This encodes CAISSTGYGYTF.